In its sample, the clone carrying this TCR beta chain was seen a few times. Antigen: not known. Using quantitative 5'-RACE with molecular barcodes, the authors made TCR beta libraries. A single record per CDR3 protein comes from TCRdb applying MiXCR to the 5' RACE reads. Of approximately 300,000 distinct CDR3 sequences listed, less than 25% are singletons. The data derive from a study of CD8 T cells in ankylosing spondylitis. CDR1 and CDR2 from the germline V gene are MNHNS and SASEGT. Trimming took 8 bases from V and 3 from J, leaving 13 bases between them. The CDR3 contains 13 residues. Study-wide findings and caveats: What seemed typical of ankylosing spondylitis blood was a TCR beta motif built from several highly homologous variants. Disease-linked clones were found to be CD8+ and relatively rare in peripheral blood.

Input material: blood, either unsorted or a sorted T cell fraction (not recorded which). The chain carries TRBV6-1 and TRBJ1-2, with D possibly TRBD1 on 6 matching bases. This TCR derives from a female donor with ankylosing spondylitis or in good health (not recorded which). CDR3 nucleotides: TGTGCCAGCTCAAGAGGACAGCACTATGGCTACACCTTC. As protein: CASSRGQHYGYTF.